Included here is one T cell receptor beta chain sequence, with context. This specimen includes other DNA sequences encoding the same CDR3. This sample is drawn from a study of shared clonotypes between healthy human individuals. TCRdb keeps only in-frame clones here, not all; method: immunoSEQ multiplex PCR. In the table there are 2 million to 2.5 million clones, approximately 96% of which are singletons. Germline CDR1 SGHRS, CDR2 YFSETQ. The ends lost 3 bases at V and 4 bases at J; junction bases unmatched: 2. The CDR3 runs to 13 residues. The V gene is TRBV5-1, the J gene TRBJ2-3; 7 bases are a match to TRBD1. Sequencing was done on a sample of naive CD4+ T cells sorted from blood. Subset specified: CD45RA+ positively selected. The receptor was derived from a man aged 18 to 30 in good health. CDR3 loop: CASSSQGADTQYF. In DNA, the CDR3 is TGCGCCAGCAGCTCGCAGGGGGCAGATACGCAGTATTTT.